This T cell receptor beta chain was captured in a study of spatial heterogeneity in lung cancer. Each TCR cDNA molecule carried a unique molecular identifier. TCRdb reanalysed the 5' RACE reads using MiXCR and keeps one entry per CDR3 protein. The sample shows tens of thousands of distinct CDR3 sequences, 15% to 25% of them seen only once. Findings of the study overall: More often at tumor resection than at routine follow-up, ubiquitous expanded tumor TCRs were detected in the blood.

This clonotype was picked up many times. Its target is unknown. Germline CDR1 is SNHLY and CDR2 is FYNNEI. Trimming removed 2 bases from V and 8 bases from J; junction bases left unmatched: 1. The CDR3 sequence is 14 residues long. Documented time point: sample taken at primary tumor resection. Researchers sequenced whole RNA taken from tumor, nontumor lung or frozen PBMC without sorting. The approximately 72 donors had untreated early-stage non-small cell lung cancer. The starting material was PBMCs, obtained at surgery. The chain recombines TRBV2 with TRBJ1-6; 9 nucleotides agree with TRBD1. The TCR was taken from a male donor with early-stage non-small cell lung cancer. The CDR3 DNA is TGTGCCAGCAGTGAATGGGACAGGGATTCACCCCTCCACTTT. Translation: CASSEWDRDSPLHF.